This T cell receptor beta chain was recovered during a study of T cells after yellow fever vaccination. General study points: Clonotype sharing between CD4 and CD8 compartments was small. Post-booster reappearance was seen for most primary-vaccination clones (just under 97% CD4, 88% CD8). Peak timing came faster in the weaker secondary response, day 5 versus 15.

J was trimmed by 1 base and V by 1 base; bases with no gene match: 3. Germline CDR1 reads MDHEN; CDR2 reads SYDVKM. The CDR3 totals 16 residues. By 5'RACE template switching, TCR cDNA was produced, with a universal primer site and UMIs added in the process. TCRdb re-called the 5' RACE reads with MiXCR, one entry per CDR3 protein. The sample includes about 130,000 distinct CDR3 sequences, more than 7.5% of them seen just once. As for this clonotype: The antigen remains unidentified.

The J gene is TRBJ2-2, the V gene TRBV28; 7 bases are shared with TRBD2. This TCR was sampled from a man in his late teens or twenties who received the YFV17D yellow fever vaccine. The sample was CD8+ T cells sorted from PBMCs, taken on the day of the yellow fever booster vaccination. Here the CDR3 DNA reads TGTGCCAGCAGTTTATTGGGCGGGGGGAACACCGGGGAGCTGTTTTTT. Protein: CASSLLGGGNTGELFF.